Presented here are 32 T cell receptor beta chains from one specimen sequenced in a study of tumor-infiltrating lymphocytes in localized non-small cell lung cancer. The table came from immunoSEQ multiplex PCR; TCRdb's copy has only in-frame clones and leaves some out. The table shows around 10,000 clones, with 60% to 80% occurring only once. Sample: lung tumor tissue. Receptors were obtained from a human donor with non-small cell lung cancer.

This clone was seen only a few times. This chain joins TRBV18 and TRBJ2-5; no firm D call. CDR3 length: 15 residues. V shed 7 bases and J shed 5 bases, with 20 bases lying between them. The germline CDR1 and CDR2 sequences are KGHSH and LQKENI. The CDR3 region has the DNA TGTGCCAGCTTGCGCGCTCGCCAGCCCGGGGAGACCCAGTACTTC. Translating it yields CASLRARQPGETQYF.

The chain is built from TRBV30 and TRBJ1-6; D remains unclear. V lost 8 bases and J lost 4, with 12 bases in between. This CDR3 comprises 13 residues. Germline CDR1 GTSNPN, CDR2 SVGIG (reference sequence). CDR3 residues: CASAPEYNSPLHF. The CDR3 DNA reads TGTGCCAGTGCACCAGAGTATAATTCACCCCTCCACTTT.

The J gene is TRBJ2-1, the V gene TRBV5-1; 10 bases align to TRBD1. V trimming: 1 base; J trimming: 8 bases; junction bases outside the gene matches: 6. Germline V gene data show CDR1 as SGHRS and CDR2 as YFSETQ. This CDR3 is built from 15 residues. In DNA, the CDR3 is TGCGCCAGCAGCTTGCGACAGGGGGCGCGAGATGAGCAGTTCTTC. Translated: CASSLRQGARDEQFF.

This chain connects TRBV5-5 to TRBJ2-2; D remains ambiguous. CDR3 length equals 13 residues. The germline CDR1 and CDR2 sequences are SGHKS and YYEKEE (reference sequence). Trimming stripped 4 bases from V and 6 bases from J, with 10 bases between. This CDR3 reads CASSILIAGELFF. Written as DNA, the CDR3 is TGTGCCAGCAGCATACTGATCGCCGGGGAGCTGTTTTTT.

This clone was seen a single time. This chain joins TRBV29-1 and TRBJ2-7; 15 bases fit TRBD2. CDR3 length: 16 amino acids. V shed 4 bases, J shed 5 bases, and the junction held 9 bases outside the gene matches. Germline assignment: CDR1 SQVTM and CDR2 ANQGSEA. The CDR3 loop is CSVVGTSGGRMHEQYF. CDR3 coding DNA: TGCAGCGTTGTGGGGACTAGCGGGGGGCGTATGCACGAGCAGTACTTC.

The chain combines TRBV5-4 with TRBJ2-1; 12 nucleotides line up with TRBD2. Germline assignment: CDR1 SGHNT and CDR2 YYREEE (reference sequence). The CDR3 consists of 16 residues. With V trimmed by 3 bases and J by 4 bases, 5 bases remained unmatched. The DNA for the CDR3 is TGTGCCAGCAGCTGGCCTAGCGGGAGGGATTACAATGAGCAGTTCTTC. It is translated as CASSWPSGRDYNEQFF.

This clone was picked up a small number of times. The rearrangement joins TRBV11-2 to TRBJ1-5; a weak D match, TRBD1 (5 bases). CDR3 length equals 15 residues. Trimming left V 1 base short and J 4 bases short, with 11 bases between. CDR1 is SGHAT, CDR2 FQNNGV, per germline. The CDR3 nucleotides read TGTGCCAGCAGCTTAGGTCCGGGGGGAAATCAGCCCCAGCATTTT. Translated: CASSLGPGGNQPQHF.

The chain is built from TRBV4-1 and TRBJ2-3, with D perhaps TRBD1 (5 bases). Deletions cut 5 bases from V and 0 bases from J, with 9 bases between. Per germline, CDR1 MGHRA and CDR2 YSYEKL. The CDR3 consists of 14 residues. CDR3 loop: CASSKGSSTDTQYF. The CDR3 DNA reads as TGCGCCAGCAGCAAGGGGTCCAGCACAGATACGCAGTATTTT.

This clone was counted a single time. This chain uses TRBV11-2 with TRBJ2-5; 7 nucleotides match TRBD2. The CDR3 has 12 amino acids. With 2 bases clipped from V and 7 bases from J, the junction kept 1 base outside the gene matches. Germline CDR1 reads SGHAT; CDR2 reads FQNNGV. The CDR3: CASSLREGTQYF. The CDR3 DNA reads as TGTGCCAGCAGCTTAAGGGAGGGGACCCAGTACTTC.

This chain uses TRBV5-1 with TRBJ2-3; the match to TRBD2 covers 11 bases. The V gene's germline CDR1 is SGHRS and CDR2 YFSETQ. J gave up 5 bases and V 8 bases, and 13 bases lay outside the gene matches. There are 16 residues in the CDR3. The CDR3 loop is CASHGTSGSGLDTQYF. The DNA of the CDR3 is TGCGCCAGTCACGGGACTAGCGGATCTGGGCTAGATACGCAGTATTTT.

This chain joins TRBV5-5 and TRBJ2-7; 7 bases map to TRBD1. CDR1 is SGHKS and CDR2 is YYEKEE in the germline V gene (reference sequence). The V segment lost 5 bases and the J segment 8 bases; nucleotides outside the gene matches: 19. CDR3 size: 16 residues. The CDR3 reads CASRRPGQPSSSKQYF. For the CDR3, the DNA is TGTGCCAGCAGGAGGCCGGGACAGCCCAGTTCCTCCAAGCAGTACTTC.

The chain recombines TRBV27 with TRBJ2-7; maybe TRBD2 (6 bases). The CDR3 totals 14 residues. Germline CDR1 is MNHEY and CDR2 is SMNVEV (reference sequence). Trimming took 3 bases from V and 2 from J, leaving 11 bases between them. The CDR3 region is CASSLAEGPYEQYF. The DNA for the CDR3 is TGTGCCAGCAGTTTGGCGGAGGGCCCCTACGAGCAGTACTTC.

The gene calls are TRBV27 and TRBJ2-7; 9 positions match TRBD1. Germline V gene sequence: CDR1 MNHEY, CDR2 SMNVEV (reference sequence). The CDR3 runs 13 residues. Trimming removed 10 bases from V and 3 bases from J; junction bases left unmatched: 7. DNA for the CDR3: TGTGCCACCCGGCCGGGACAGGGCTACGAGCAGTACTTC. Its translation: CATRPGQGYEQYF.

In its sample, this clone is medium-sized (0.01 to 0.1%). This chain joins TRBV7-6 and TRBJ1-2; weak D call: TRBD1 (5 bases). This CDR3 is 15 amino acids long. Trimming took 0 bases from V and 3 from J, leaving 11 bases between them. Germline CDR1 SGHVS, CDR2 FNYEAQ. The CDR3 DNA sequence: TGTGCCAGCAGCTTAGCGCGAACAGGAGACTATGGCTACACCTTC. Protein: CASSLARTGDYGYTF.

This chain connects TRBV6-6 to TRBJ2-2, with D hard to call. The germline V gene has CDR1 MNHNY and CDR2 SVGAGI (reference sequence). The CDR3 runs to 15 residues. Trimming took off 4 bases at V and 3 bases at J, with 12 bases between the two ends. The CDR3 is CASSSHDGDTGELFF. DNA of the CDR3: TGTGCCAGCAGTTCCCACGACGGAGACACCGGGGAGCTGTTTTTT.

The CDR3 spells CASSTRLAGSSYEQYF. CDR3 sequence (DNA): TGTGCCAGCAGCACCCGACTAGCGGGCAGCTCCTACGAGCAGTACTTC. V usage is TRBV11-2 and J usage is TRBJ2-7; 10 positions agree with TRBD2. Unmatched junction bases numbered 7, after V lost 5 bases and J lost 0 bases. Per germline, CDR1 SGHAT and CDR2 FQNNGV. CDR3 length: 16 residues.

This chain links TRBV9 with TRBJ2-7; TRBD1 agrees at 7 bases. CDR1 and CDR2 from the germline V gene are SGDLS and YYNGEE. This CDR3 has 14 residues. V shed 0 bases, J shed 4 bases, and the junction held 4 bases outside the gene matches. The CDR3 sequence: CASSVEGTDYEQYF. The CDR3 bases are TGTGCCAGCAGCGTAGAAGGGACAGATTACGAGCAGTACTTC.

The V call is TRBV15, the J call TRBJ2-7, with 8 bases matching TRBD1. With V trimmed by 3 bases and J by 2 bases, 6 bases remained unmatched. CDR3 size: 15 residues. The germline V gene encodes CDR1 LNHNV and CDR2 YYDKDF (reference sequence). The CDR3 sequence: CATSSAGTGAYEQYF. The CDR3 coding sequence is TGTGCCACCAGCAGTGCCGGGACAGGTGCCTACGAGCAGTACTTC.

The rearrangement joins TRBV29-1 to TRBJ2-7; TRBD1 or TRBD2 may be the D gene (5 bases each). Germline V lookup: CDR1 SQVTM, CDR2 ANQGSEA. The germline V and J ends were trimmed by 3 bases and 7 bases, with 19 bases remaining between them. The CDR3 has 14 amino acids. The CDR3 nucleotides are TGCAGCGTTGAGGCGGGCCAGGGAGTGTGGGAGCAGTACTTC. Translating it yields CSVEAGQGVWEQYF.

The CDR3 DNA follows: TGTGCCAGCTCACCACCTGGGCAGGGAGGCACTGAAGCTTTCTTT. It yields the protein CASSPPGQGGTEAFF. The chain is built from TRBV18 and TRBJ1-1; a possible D gene is TRBD1 (5 bases). Trimming left V 0 bases short and J 4 bases short, with 12 bases between. The CDR3 runs to 15 residues. Germline V CDR1 and CDR2: KGHSH, LQKENI.

This clone has a handful of counts. The gene calls are TRBV9 and TRBJ1-1; tentatively, D is TRBD1 (5 bases). The V gene lost 5 bases and the J gene lost 2 bases, with 13 bases spanning the gap. This CDR3 contains 14 residues. Germline CDR1 SGDLS, CDR2 YYNGEE. Here the CDR3 reads CASSARQSNTEAFF. DNA of the CDR3: TGTGCCAGCAGTGCAAGACAGTCAAACACTGAAGCTTTCTTT.

V usage is TRBV9 and J usage is TRBJ1-2; weak D call: TRBD1 (5 bases). V was clipped by 2 bases and J by 6 bases, with 11 bases between them. The CDR3 length is 13 residues. Germline CDR1 and CDR2: SGDLS and YYNGEE. CDR3 DNA: TGTGCCAGCAGCGTGCAGGGTGATAATGGCTACACCTTC. As protein: CASSVQGDNGYTF. The variable domain in full, with the rest retrieved from reference TRBV9 and TRBJ1-2, is DSGVTQTPKHLITATGQRVTLRCSPRSGDLSVYWYQQSLDQGLQFLIQYYNGEERAKGNILERFSAQQFPDLHSELNLSSLELGDSALYFCASSVQGDNGYTFGSGTRLTVV.

The chain recombines TRBV4-3 with TRBJ1-1; the D is unclear. From germline, CDR1 is LGHNA and CDR2 YSLEER. V shed 4 bases and J shed 1 base, with 7 bases lying between them. There are 13 residues in the CDR3. The CDR3 coding sequence is TGCGCCAGCAGCCCGTTTAGGAACACTGAAGCTTTCTTT. Encoded protein: CASSPFRNTEAFF.

The rearrangement uses TRBV30 and TRBJ2-5; D gene ambiguous. The V gene lost 1 base and the J gene lost 3 bases, with 9 bases spanning the gap. Germline values: CDR1 GTSNPN, CDR2 SVGIG (reference sequence). The CDR3 contains 13 residues. The CDR3 sequence: CAWSDDNEETQYF. The CDR3 nucleotides are TGTGCCTGGAGTGATGACAATGAAGAGACCCAGTACTTC.

This clone was counted only a few times. The chain recombines TRBV7-9 with TRBJ1-2; tentatively, D is TRBD1 (6 bases). CDR1 and CDR2 (germline): SEHNR, FQNEAQ (reference sequence). The V end was cut by 4 bases, the J end by 8 bases, with 26 bases between. The CDR3 length is 17 residues. The CDR3 nucleotides read TGTGCCAGCAGCTCCTGGAGAGCTATGGGGACAAATCTGGGCTACACCTTC. Its translation is CASSSWRAMGTNLGYTF.

By share of the sample, this clone is medium-sized (0.01 to 0.1%). The V gene is TRBV10-1, the J gene TRBJ1-6, with D perhaps matching TRBD1 (5 bases). V lost 4 bases to trimming and J lost 0 bases, with 16 bases between them. Germline V CDR1 and CDR2: WNHNN, SYGVQD (reference sequence). The CDR3 loop spans 18 amino acids. The CDR3 sequence is CASSVSRESSSYNSPLHF. The CDR3 region has the DNA TGCGCCAGCAGTGTCAGCAGGGAGTCAAGCTCCTATAATTCACCCCTCCACTTT.

The chain combines TRBV7-7 with TRBJ2-1, with 12 nucleotides matching TRBD1. The CDR3 contains 14 residues. V trimming: 5 bases; J trimming: 9 bases; junction bases outside the gene matches: 5. Germline V gene data show CDR1 as SSHAT and CDR2 as FNYEAQ (reference sequence). The CDR3: CASSPRGQGAEQFF. CDR3 nucleotide sequence: TGTGCCAGCAGCCCCCGGGGACAGGGGGCTGAGCAGTTCTTC.

This sequence joins TRBV4-1 and TRBJ2-7; D call uncertain. V lost 0 bases, J lost 3 bases, and 9 bases lay in between. The CDR3 has 14 amino acids. Germline V CDR1 and CDR2: MGHRA, YSYEKL. CDR3 residues: CASSQEEVYYEQYF. CDR3 in DNA: TGCGCCAGCAGCCAAGAGGAAGTGTACTACGAGCAGTACTTC.

This chain links TRBV18 with TRBJ1-2; 7 bases agree with TRBD1. The CDR3 has 14 amino acids. Per germline, CDR1 KGHSH and CDR2 LQKENI. V gave up 4 bases and J gave up 4 bases; unmatched junction bases: 6. CDR3 residues: CASSLGTETYGYTF. CDR3 sequence (DNA): TGTGCCAGCTCACTCGGGACAGAGACCTATGGCTACACCTTC.

V usage is TRBV5-1 and J usage is TRBJ1-5, with D uncertain. CDR3 length equals 15 residues. The germline CDR1 and CDR2 sequences are SGHRS and YFSETQ. Trimming took 0 bases from V and 6 from J, leaving 13 bases between them. The CDR3 loop reads CASSLGEVSSQPQHF. The CDR3 region has the DNA TGCGCCAGCAGCTTGGGCGAGGTCTCGTCTCAGCCCCAGCATTTT.

Written as DNA, the CDR3 is TGCGCCAGCAGCCCCTCCATAGCGGGAGAGCAGTACTTC. It codes for CASSPSIAGEQYF. The chain links TRBV5-1 to TRBJ2-7; 8 bases align to TRBD2. Germline CDR1 and CDR2: SGHRS and YFSETQ. V was pared by 4 bases and J by 7 bases, with 7 bases of the junction left unmatched. The CDR3 has 13 amino acids.

The chain couples TRBV7-9 to TRBJ1-4; D possibly corresponds to TRBD1 (5 bases). The V end was cut by 4 bases, the J end by 2 bases, with 11 bases between. The germline CDR1 and CDR2 sequences are SEHNR and FQNEAQ (reference sequence). CDR3 length: 15 amino acids. The CDR3 DNA follows: TGTGCCAGCAGCTGGGGGTCAGAGACTAATGAAAAACTGTTTTTT. Its translation: CASSWGSETNEKLFF.